A single sample is the source of the 15 T cell receptor beta chains below, sequenced in a study of T cells after yellow fever vaccination. TCRdb independently ran MiXCR on the 5' RACE reads; one entry per CDR3 protein. The repertoire has approximately 610,000 distinct CDR3 sequences, approximately 16% of them found once; the top ten carry 15% to 20%. The input for sequencing was PBMCs, taken around 5 days after the first yellow fever vaccination. The receptors originated from a man aged 18 to 29 who received the YFV17D yellow fever vaccine.

This clonotype has just a few counts. The chain employs TRBV20-1 and TRBJ2-7; D remains ambiguous. Between the trimmed V and J ends, which lost 1 base and 3 bases, there was a span of 13 bases. This CDR3 has 14 residues. The germline V gene encodes CDR1 DFQATT and CDR2 SNEGSKA (reference sequence). In DNA, the CDR3 is TGCAGTGCTAGAGGACACCCCGGAAGCTACGAGCAGTACTTC. This gives the protein CSARGHPGSYEQYF.

The rearrangement uses TRBV5-4 and TRBJ2-3, with a tentative D call TRBD2 (5 bases). Germline V CDR1 and CDR2: SGHNT, YYREEE (reference sequence). Trimming left V 2 bases short and J 1 base short, with 11 bases between. The CDR3 length is 15 residues. The CDR3 coding sequence is TGTGCCAGCAGCTTTAGCGCGTCGGGCACAGATACGCAGTATTTT. This sequence encodes CASSFSASGTDTQYF.

This clonotype appeared many times. The rearrangement links TRBV5-1 to TRBJ1-1; D ambiguous. CDR1 is SGHRS, CDR2 YFSETQ, per germline. The CDR3 contains 13 residues. The V end lost 1 base, the J end lost 3 bases, and 7 bases lay between the germline ends. The CDR3 DNA reads TGCGCCAGCAGCTTGCCGGAATACACTGAAGCTTTCTTT. This codes for CASSLPEYTEAFF.

This clonotype was found a few times. V and J are TRBV12-3 or TRBV12-4 and TRBJ1-2; 8 bases agree with TRBD1. The CDR3 sequence is 15 residues long. Trimming cost V 5 bases and J 10 bases; bases outside gene matches: 15. The CDR3 coding sequence is TGTGCCAGCAGTAGGCAGGACAGGGAGAGCGAGAACTACACCTTC. It is translated as CASSRQDRESENYTF.

This chain uses TRBV20-1 with TRBJ2-3, with 7 bases aligning to TRBD2. From germline, CDR1 is DFQATT and CDR2 SNEGSKA (reference sequence). The junction had 5 bases not matched to a gene; V was cut back by 0 bases and J by 2 bases. The CDR3 runs 15 residues. CDR3 residues: CSARDPSGPTDTQYF. In DNA form, the CDR3 reads TGCAGTGCTAGAGATCCTAGCGGACCCACAGATACGCAGTATTTT.

V gene TRBV7-2 combines with J gene TRBJ1-3; D is uncertain. V was clipped by 1 base and J by 4 bases, with 5 bases between them. The CDR3 is 13 amino acids. Germline V gene data show CDR1 as SGHTA and CDR2 as FQGNSA. This CDR3 is CASSLGWGNTIYF. CDR3 in DNA: TGTGCCAGCAGCTTAGGGTGGGGAAACACCATATATTTT.

The chain carries TRBV4-3 and TRBJ1-3, with TRBD1 as a possible D gene (5 bases). The CDR3 is made up of 13 amino acids. The germline V gene has CDR1 LGHNA and CDR2 YSLEER. V shed 8 bases and J shed 3 bases, with 11 bases lying between them. The CDR3 reads CASLRRGGNTIYF. The CDR3 bases are TGCGCCAGCCTCCGGAGGGGTGGAAACACCATATATTTT.

Only a few counts were recorded for this clonotype. V and J are TRBV4-3 and TRBJ1-2, with TRBD1 identical over 8 bases. CDR1 is LGHNA and CDR2 is YSLEER in the germline V gene. The CDR3 contains 16 residues. Unmatched junction bases numbered 5, after V lost 0 bases and J lost 2 bases. The CDR3 DNA reads TGCGCCAGCAGCCAAGATCCAGGGGGCGCGAACTATGGCTACACCTTC. This translates into CASSQDPGGANYGYTF.

A few counts support this clonotype. This chain connects TRBV7-6 to TRBJ1-3; 7 positions match TRBD1. The ends lost 5 bases at V and 2 bases at J; junction bases unmatched: 6. Germline CDR1 reads SGHVS; CDR2 reads FNYEAQ. The CDR3 totals 15 residues. As DNA, the CDR3 is TGTGCCAGCAGCCCGGACAGGAACACTGGAAACACCATATATTTT. Its protein product is CASSPDRNTGNTIYF.

Only a few counts were recorded for this clonotype. The rearrangement joins TRBV7-2 to TRBJ2-7; 7 bases are a match to TRBD1. The CDR3 totals 15 residues. Germline CDR1 SGHTA, CDR2 FQGNSA. The ends lost 2 bases at V and 3 bases at J; junction bases unmatched: 7. CDR3: CASSLSSGGDYEQYF. Here the CDR3 DNA reads TGTGCCAGCAGCTTATCGTCAGGGGGAGACTACGAGCAGTACTTC.

The V call is TRBV3-1, the J call TRBJ2-1, with D perhaps matching TRBD2 (7 bases). CDR1 LGHDT and CDR2 YNNKEL come from the germline V gene (reference sequence). The CDR3 covers 18 residues. Trimming shortened V by 4 bases and J by 3 bases, and 22 bases separated the two germline ends. CDR3 nucleotides: TGTGCCAGCAGCCCGGGGGGCCGGGGACCAGGGCACTACAATGAGCAGTTCTTC. Translated: CASSPGGRGPGHYNEQFF.

This clonotype came up a few times. The V and J genes are TRBV5-1 and TRBJ2-1; 8 positions agree with TRBD2. Trimming removed 0 bases from V and 8 bases from J; junction bases left unmatched: 7. The CDR3 totals 15 residues. The germline V gene encodes CDR1 SGHRS and CDR2 YFSETQ. CDR3 amino acids: CASSLDRGGFDEQFF. Here the CDR3 DNA reads TGCGCCAGCAGCTTGGACCGGGGGGGCTTTGATGAGCAGTTCTTC. Using reference TRBV5-1 and TRBJ2-1 for the parts outside the CDR3, the full variable domain is KAGVTQTPRYLIKTRGQQVTLSCSPISGHRSVSWYQQTPGQGLQFLFEYFSETQRNKGNFPGRFSGRQFSNSRSEMNVSTLELGDSALYLCASSLDRGGFDEQFFGPGTRLTVL.

This clonotype was picked up many times. The rearrangement joins TRBV5-1 to TRBJ2-1; D call uncertain. The CDR3 is made up of 13 amino acids. Germline lookup yields CDR1 SGHRS and CDR2 YFSETQ. Trimming pared 5 bases from V and 4 bases from J, leaving 10 bases between. This CDR3 is CASRKDGYNEQFF. CDR3 in DNA: TGCGCCAGCAGAAAGGACGGATACAATGAGCAGTTCTTC.

This clonotype has only one observation. The genes are TRBV7-9 and TRBJ1-1, with D tentatively TRBD1 (5 bases). Trimming shortened V by 7 bases and J by 4 bases, and 16 bases separated the two germline ends. Germline values: CDR1 SEHNR, CDR2 FQNEAQ (reference sequence). The CDR3 extends over 14 amino acids. The CDR3 reads CASTLRAGSTEAFF. As DNA, the CDR3 is TGTGCCAGCACCCTTAGGGCAGGGTCCACTGAAGCTTTCTTT.

The DNA of the CDR3 is TGTGCCAGCAGCGACGGACTGAACACAGATACGCAGTATTTT. It is translated as CASSDGLNTDTQYF. The rearrangement links TRBV5-4 to TRBJ2-3, with a tentative D call TRBD2 (5 bases). Germline V lookup: CDR1 SGHNT, CDR2 YYREEE (reference sequence). This CDR3 is built from 14 residues. V gave up 4 bases and J gave up 2 bases, with 11 bases separating them.